The source of this T cell receptor (beta chain) is a study of cytomegalovirus exposure and HLA in healthy donors. Findings and limits, study-wide: Data from an earlier analysis indicated that most TCR beta V segments were productive either about 90% or about 30% of the time.

The PCR employed 60 Vbeta primers together with 13 Jbeta primers. Profiling relied on immunoSEQ multiplex PCR, and the TCRdb table lists in-frame clones only, not all of them. This table holds approximately 170,000 clones, over 60% found once. Concerning this clone: Its specificity is unknown. Other DNA sequences from this sample encode an identical CDR3 as well.

V was pared by 0 bases and J by 7 bases, with 15 bases between. CDR1 and CDR2 (germline): SNHLY, FYNNEI. This CDR3 contains 15 residues. Material: PBMCs. The receptor was isolated from a girl aged 5 to 17 in good health and CMV-seronegative. V and J are TRBV2 and TRBJ1-1; tentative D call: TRBD1 (5 bases). CDR3 sequence (DNA): TGTGCCAGCAGTGAAGCTCCAGGGAAGGGAGGTGAAGCTTTCTTT. This gives the protein CASSEAPGKGGEAFF.